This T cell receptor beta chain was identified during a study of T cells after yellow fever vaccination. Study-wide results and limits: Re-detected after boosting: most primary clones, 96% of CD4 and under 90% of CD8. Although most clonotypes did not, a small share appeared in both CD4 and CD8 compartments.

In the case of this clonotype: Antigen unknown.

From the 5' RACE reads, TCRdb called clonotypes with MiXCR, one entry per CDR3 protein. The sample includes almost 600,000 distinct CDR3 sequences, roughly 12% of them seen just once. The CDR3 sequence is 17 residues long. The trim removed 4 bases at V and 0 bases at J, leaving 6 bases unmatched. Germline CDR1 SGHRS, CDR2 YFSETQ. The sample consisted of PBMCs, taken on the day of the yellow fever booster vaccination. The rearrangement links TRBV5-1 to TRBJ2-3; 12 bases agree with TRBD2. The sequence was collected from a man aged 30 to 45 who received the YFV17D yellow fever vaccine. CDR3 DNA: TGCGCCAGCAGCCAAGGACTAGCGGGACCTAGCACAGATACGCAGTATTTT. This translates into CASSQGLAGPSTDTQYF.